This T cell receptor beta chain derives from a study of cytomegalovirus exposure and HLA in healthy donors. Points from the study as a whole: Some segments of the V type, notably TRBV6-2 and TRBV6-3, were excluded as indistinguishable.

Turning to this clone: The target antigen is unknown.

The PCR had 60 Vbeta and 13 Jbeta primers. Here immunoSEQ multiplex PCR was the method, and the copy in TCRdb shows in-frame clones only, minus some. The profile shows fewer than 200,000 clones, 79% of them singletons. The CDR3 loop spans 12 amino acids. V was shortened by 4 bases and J by 11 bases, with 9 bases between the two germline ends. CDR1 is WSHSY and CDR2 is SAAADI in the germline V gene. This TCR derives from a man between 35 and 55 years old in good health and CMV-seronegative. The chain recombines TRBV10-2 with TRBJ1-6; D uncertain. The specimen was PBMCs. This CDR3 reads CASSVSVAPLHF. The CDR3 nucleotides read TGCGCCAGCAGTGTCTCCGTAGCACCCCTCCACTTT.